Reported below is one T cell receptor beta chain. In the authors' methods: Estimates of nucleated cell counts were drawn from the amplification of reference gene primers. Using immunoSEQ multiplex PCR, the repertoire was profiled, and TCRdb retains in-frame clones only, with some absent. The DNA was the basis for D and trimming; V, J and clone size are from that table. Of around 70,000 clones listed, more than 80% were seen once; the top ten hold 18%. This sample stems from a study of blood T cell repertoires in COVID-19. Whole-study context: COVID-19 samples, acute and convalescent, were from the United States, Italy and Spain. Nucleic acid was either cDNA or gDNA, and it came from T cells, B-cell-depleted T cells, or PBMCs.

Specimen: peripheral blood. This receptor was taken from a woman between 55 and 75 years old with acute or convalescent COVID-19.

CDR3 region: CASSRSLREYNEQFF. The CDR3 DNA sequence: TGTGCCAGTAGTAGAAGTCTTCGGGAATACAATGAGCAGTTCTTC. The V and J genes are TRBV19 and TRBJ2-1, with a weak D call TRBD2 (5 bases). Germline lookup yields CDR1 LNHDA and CDR2 SQIVND (reference sequence). This CDR3 comprises 15 residues. V shed 4 bases and J shed 4 bases, with 14 bases lying between them.